The 14 T cell receptor beta chains below come from one sample, sequenced in a study of T cell responses to AZD1222 COVID-19 vaccine. Profiled with immunoSEQ multiplex PCR; TCRdb holds only in-frame clones, not every one. The sample has roughly 150,000 clones; around 90% are singletons. The sample in question was peripheral blood, obtained on day 0 of AZD1222 vaccination. Receptors were obtained from an adult in good health.

This clone was counted a single time. The genes are TRBV6-2 or TRBV6-3 and TRBJ2-5, with D possibly being TRBD1 (6 bases). The V and J ends lost 4 bases and 5 bases respectively, with 17 bases between them. Germline V lookup: CDR1 MNHEY, CDR2 SVGEGT. The length of the CDR3 is 15 residues. CDR3 region: CASSLSGAGAETQYF. The CDR3 bases are TGTGCCAGCAGTTTATCAGGGGCAGGCGCGGAGACCCAGTACTTC.

The CDR3, as DNA: TGTGCCAGCAGCTGGGGAATCTTCATGAGAAACACCATATATTTT. As protein: CASSWGIFMRNTIYF. The chain recombines TRBV5-6 with TRBJ1-3; D call uncertain. Germline V gene lookup returns CDR1 SGHDT and CDR2 YYEEEE. Deletions cut 3 bases from V and 5 bases from J, with 15 bases between. The CDR3 is made up of 15 amino acids.

This chain links TRBV4-2 with TRBJ2-4; D unresolved. This CDR3 region has 14 residues. The V end was cut by 0 bases, the J end by 8 bases, with 11 bases between. Germline lookup yields CDR1 LGHNA and CDR2 YNFKEQ. The CDR3 coding sequence is TGTGCCAGCAGCCAAGAGAGCGTAATTGACATTCAGTACTTC. Translated: CASSQESVIDIQYF.

By share, this clone counts as medium-sized (0.01 to 0.1%). The V call is TRBV7-9, the J call TRBJ2-3; 8 bases are shared with TRBD2. With V trimmed by 1 base and J by 1 base, 7 bases remained unmatched. The CDR3 extends over 17 amino acids. Germline-derived CDR1 and CDR2 are SEHNR and FQNEAQ (reference sequence). CDR3 in DNA: TGTGCCAGCAGCTTAGAAGGTAGCGGGGACGGCACAGATACGCAGTATTTT. It translates to CASSLEGSGDGTDTQYF.

This chain connects TRBV28 to TRBJ2-2; 10 bases match TRBD1. The germline V gene encodes CDR1 MDHEN and CDR2 SYDVKM. The junction had 5 bases not matched to a gene; V was cut back by 3 bases and J by 1 base. This CDR3 spans 17 amino acids. CDR3 in amino acids: CASSLAGTGVNTGELFF. As DNA, the CDR3 is TGTGCCAGCAGTTTGGCTGGGACAGGGGTGAACACCGGGGAGCTGTTTTTT.

The chain is built from TRBV2 and TRBJ1-2, with D hard to call. Germline CDR1 is SNHLY and CDR2 is FYNNEI. The CDR3 is made up of 16 amino acids. Between the trimmed V and J ends, which lost 2 bases and 10 bases, there was a span of 23 bases. The CDR3 DNA sequence: TGTGCCAGCAGTGAATTTACGGCTGACTCTATGGGTTTCTACACCTTC. This codes for CASSEFTADSMGFYTF.

The gene calls are TRBV7-9 and TRBJ1-4; 8 bases agree with TRBD1. Looked up from germline, CDR1 is SEHNR and CDR2 is FQNEAQ (reference sequence). V lost 4 bases and J lost 8; bases outside the gene matches: 6. This CDR3 is 14 amino acids long. The DNA for the CDR3 is TGTGCCAGCAGCTCCGACAGGGGCGGGGAAAAACTGTTTTTT. It translates to CASSSDRGGEKLFF.

The chain joins TRBV5-1 to TRBJ1-2; D perhaps matches TRBD1 (5 bases). This CDR3 spans 12 amino acids. Germline V gives CDR1 SGHRS, CDR2 YFSETQ. V shed 5 bases and J shed 3 bases, with 8 bases lying between them. CDR3 loop: CASSQGDYGYTF. The CDR3 coding sequence is TGCGCCAGCAGTCAGGGAGACTATGGCTACACCTTC.

The chain employs TRBV27 and TRBJ2-7; 9 bases are a match to TRBD1. V shed 4 bases, J shed 3 bases, and the junction held 4 bases outside the gene matches. Germline V gene lookup returns CDR1 MNHEY and CDR2 SMNVEV (reference sequence). The length of the CDR3 is 14 residues. CDR3 protein: CASSSGQGHYEQYF. For the CDR3, the DNA is TGTGCCAGCAGTTCCGGACAGGGGCACTACGAGCAGTACTTC.

This chain joins TRBV30 and TRBJ1-1, with unresolved D. Trimming removed 0 bases from V and 0 bases from J, with 14 bases in between. Germline values: CDR1 GTSNPN, CDR2 SVGIG (reference sequence). The CDR3 loop spans 16 amino acids. The CDR3, as DNA: TGTGCCTGGAGTGTAGAAGACTTCTCCATGAACACTGAAGCTTTCTTT. It encodes CAWSVEDFSMNTEAFF.

The chain combines TRBV7-2 with TRBJ1-1; no definite D call. V was cut by 5 bases and J by 1 base, with 14 bases left in between. Per the germline V gene, CDR1 is SGHTA and CDR2 is FQGNSA. This CDR3 comprises 15 residues. The DNA for the CDR3 is TGTGCCAGCAGCCCCCTCCGGGGTGGGAACACTGAAGCTTTCTTT. This codes for CASSPLRGGNTEAFF.

The chain links TRBV14 to TRBJ2-1; TRBD1 aligns across 7 bases. This CDR3 is built from 14 residues. Germline V gene sequence: CDR1 SGHDN, CDR2 FVKESK. J gave up 6 bases and V 4 bases, and 6 bases lay outside the gene matches. CDR3 in DNA: TGTGCCAGCAGCCCTAGACAGGGTGGCAATGAGCAGTTCTTC. It encodes CASSPRQGGNEQFF.

The chain carries TRBV4-1 and TRBJ1-2; no clear D. Trimming removed 0 bases at V and 8 bases at J, with 10 bases between. Germline V CDR1 and CDR2: MGHRA, YSYEKL. This CDR3 is built from 13 residues. CDR3 residues: CASSQERSGGYTF. DNA for the CDR3: TGCGCCAGCAGCCAAGAGAGGTCGGGCGGCTACACCTTC.

This clone was seen more than once but under ten times. The chain combines TRBV3-1 (or the pseudogene TRBV3-2) with TRBJ1-2; 8 nucleotides agree with TRBD1. With 3 bases clipped from V and 7 bases from J, the junction kept 16 bases outside the gene matches. The CDR3 sequence is 17 residues long. The V gene's germline CDR1 is LGHDT and CDR2 YNNKEL (reference sequence). CDR3 in amino acids: CASSHPQGARYLTGYTF. In DNA form, the CDR3 reads TGTGCCAGCAGCCACCCGCAGGGGGCGCGTTATCTGACTGGCTACACCTTC.